This is a list of T cell receptor beta chains from one sample in a study of spatial heterogeneity in lung cancer. TCRdb analysed the 5' RACE reads with MiXCR anew, one entry per CDR3 protein. The table lists fewer than 100,000 distinct CDR3 sequences, roughly a fifth of them singletons. The sequencing used PBMCs, collected at follow-up. The source is a male donor with early-stage non-small cell lung cancer. CDR3s include the opening cysteine and the closing phenylalanine or tryptophan. The D gene is left open where the match is weak. The listing skips clone size in some rows; elsewhere it reads once, few, many or a size class.

d_gene	abundance	v_gene	j_gene	CDR3aa	CDR3nt
.	few	TRBV24-1	TRBJ1-1	CATGQGAPTEAFF	TGTGCCACCGGGCAAGGGGCCCCGACTGAAGCTTTCTTT
.	.	TRBV19	TRBJ2-1	CASSTARRSYNEQFF	TGTGCCAGTAGTACCGCTAGGCGCTCCTACAATGAGCAGTTCTTC
.	.	TRBV6-1	TRBJ1-2	CASSVRNLEGYTF	TGTGCCAGCAGTGTGCGCAACCTGGAGGGCTACACCTTC
.	.	TRBV10-2	TRBJ1-1	CASSELGGATEAFF	TGCGCCAGCAGTGAATTGGGGGGAGCGACTGAAGCTTTCTTT
TRBD1	.	TRBV6-5	TRBJ2-3	CASSRQGAQYF	TGTGCCAGCAGCCGACAGGGCGCGCAGTATTTT
TRBD2	few	TRBV7-2	TRBJ2-3	CASTLTTGLAGDTQYF	TGTGCCAGCACTCTCACCACGGGACTAGCTGGAGATACGCAGTATTTT
TRBD1	few	TRBV6-5	TRBJ1-1	CASSWTGTNTEAFF	TGTGCCAGCAGTTGGACAGGGACGAACACTGAAGCTTTCTTT
.	many	TRBV11-3	TRBJ2-1	CASSLSGPYNEQFF	TGTGCCAGCAGCCTGAGCGGACCCTACAATGAGCAGTTCTTC
TRBD1	.	TRBV7-9	TRBJ1-5	CASSIGTGARGNQPRHF	TGTGCCAGCAGCATTGGGACAGGGGCGCGGGGCAATCAGCCCCGGCATTTT
.	many	TRBV20-1	TRBJ2-3	CSARDLVDTQYF	TGCAGTGCTAGAGATTTAGTAGATACGCAGTATTTT
TRBD2	.	TRBV4-3	TRBJ2-5	CASSQGLQRGETQYF	TGCGCCAGCAGCCAAGGGTTGCAGCGGGGGGAGACCCAGTACTTC
TRBD2	.	TRBV5-1	TRBJ2-3	CASSWGLAGDSYSTDTQYF	TGCGCCAGCAGCTGGGGACTAGCGGGAGACTCCTATAGCACAGATACGCAGTATTTT
.	few	TRBV4-2	TRBJ1-6	CASSHGTALHF	TGTGCCAGCAGCCACGGTACAGCCCTCCACTTT
TRBD2	.	TRBV24-1	TRBJ2-3	CATSALAGISTDTQYF	TGTGCCACCAGCGCCCTAGCGGGGATCAGCACAGATACGCAGTATTTT
.	.	TRBV7-2	TRBJ1-1	CASTPNRMNTEAFF	TGTGCCAGCACCCCCAACAGAATGAACACTGAAGCTTTCTTT
.	.	TRBV7-9	TRBJ1-6	CASSRDTGTNSPLHF	TGTGCCAGCAGCCGGGACACGGGAACAAATTCACCCCTCCACTTT